This T cell receptor (beta chain) came from a study of cytomegalovirus exposure and HLA in healthy donors. The study's findings and limits: A later analysis showed that HLA-associated TCR beta chains had undergone more clonal expansion than equally common others.

Trimming at V came to 2 bases and at J to 8 bases, leaving 5 bases not matched to a gene. The CDR3 covers 15 residues. CDR1 is SGHRS and CDR2 is YFSETQ in the germline V gene. 60 Vbeta and 13 Jbeta primers were used in PCR. Method: immunoSEQ multiplex PCR; TCRdb's copy keeps in-frame clones and lacks some. Among 90,000 to 130,000 clones listed, approximately 82% were seen once. Note on this clone: Its antigen is as yet unknown.

The sequenced sample consisted of PBMCs. The receptor was isolated from a man aged 25-45 years in good health and CMV-seropositive. The rearrangement uses TRBV5-1 and TRBJ1-6, with 9 bases matching TRBD1. The CDR3 here is CASSLGQGIDSPLHF. The DNA of the CDR3 is TGCGCCAGCAGCTTAGGACAGGGGATTGATTCACCCCTCCACTTT.